The 27 T cell receptor beta chains presented below share a single source sample, sequenced in a study of OX40 agonist ivuxolimab in advanced cancers. Some clones are missing from TCRdb's copy, which holds only in-frame ones; the method was immunoSEQ multiplex PCR. The sample lists about 50,000 clones, around 79% occurring once. Sample: CD4+ or CD8+ T cells sorted from blood, taken in a trial of the OX40 agonist ivuxolimab. Receptors were obtained from an adult with an advanced solid tumor such as melanoma, head and neck, liver or kidney cancer.

The chain has TRBV19 and TRBJ2-6, with D possibly being TRBD1 or TRBD2 (6 bases each). V was shortened by 4 bases and J by 2 bases, with 12 bases between the two germline ends. This CDR3 is 16 amino acids long. The germline gives CDR1 LNHDA, CDR2 SQIVND (reference sequence). In DNA, the CDR3 is TGTGCCAGTAGTAGAGAGGGGGGAACTGGGGCCAACGTCCTGACTTTC. Translating it yields CASSREGGTGANVLTF.

This sequence joins TRBV6-4 and TRBJ2-7; D not resolved. Germline-derived CDR1 and CDR2 are MRHNA and SNTAGT. The CDR3 covers 13 residues. V lost 5 bases and J 5 bases, leaving 13 bases between the germline ends. The DNA of the CDR3 is TGTGCCAGCAGTCCTATACAACGACACGAGCAGTACTTC. This codes for CASSPIQRHEQYF.

The chain is built from TRBV6-5 and TRBJ2-7, with D tentatively TRBD2 (5 bases). This CDR3 has 12 amino acids. V was cut by 2 bases and J by 4 bases, with 6 bases left in between. From germline, CDR1 is MNHEY and CDR2 SVGAGI. CDR3 DNA: TGTGCCAGCAGTTACCGGGGTTACGAGCAGTACTTC. Amino acid sequence: CASSYRGYEQYF.

The gene calls are TRBV5-1 and TRBJ2-1; the D gene is possibly TRBD1 (6 bases). CDR3 length equals 15 residues. Germline CDR1 is SGHRS and CDR2 is YFSETQ. V gave up 4 bases and J gave up 0 bases, with 11 bases separating them. CDR3: CASSVQGGSYNEQFF. The CDR3 bases are TGCGCCAGCAGCGTACAAGGGGGCTCCTACAATGAGCAGTTCTTC.

V and J are TRBV6-5 and TRBJ1-1; 7 positions match TRBD1. Trimming at V came to 5 bases and at J to 2 bases, leaving 8 bases not matched to a gene. CDR3 length: 15 amino acids. Germline V gene sequence: CDR1 MNHEY, CDR2 SVGAGI. CDR3 protein: CASSPAGTANTEAFF. CDR3 coding DNA: TGTGCCAGCAGTCCCGCCGGGACAGCAAACACTGAAGCTTTCTTT.

The chain employs TRBV5-6 and TRBJ2-7; tentatively, D is TRBD1 (6 bases). Germline V gene data show CDR1 as SGHDT and CDR2 as YYEEEE. The CDR3 totals 14 residues. V was trimmed by 5 bases and J by 3 bases, leaving 15 bases between them. The CDR3 bases are TGTGCCAGCAGAAGCCAGGGGTTACTCTACGAGCAGTACTTC. The encoded protein is CASRSQGLLYEQYF.

V is TRBV28 and J is TRBJ1-5, with D possibly matching TRBD1 (6 bases). CDR3 length: 14 amino acids. The germline V gene has CDR1 MDHEN and CDR2 SYDVKM. V lost 7 bases, J lost 1 base, and 11 bases lay in between. The CDR3 here is CASTLGGSNQPQHF. Written as DNA, the CDR3 is TGTGCCAGCACCCTAGGGGGGAGCAATCAGCCCCAGCATTTT.

This chain links TRBV7-9 with TRBJ2-5, with 8 nucleotides matching TRBD2. The V gene end was trimmed by 6 bases and the J gene end by 3 bases; junction bases not matched to a gene: 12. Looked up from germline, CDR1 is SEHNR and CDR2 is FQNEAQ (reference sequence). This CDR3 region has 16 residues. CDR3 loop: CASRDSGAGVEETQYF. DNA for the CDR3: TGTGCCAGCAGGGATTCGGGAGCGGGAGTGGAAGAGACCCAGTACTTC.

The sample holds one count of this clone. The chain uses TRBV7-6 and TRBJ1-2, with D maybe TRBD1 (6 bases). V gave up 5 bases and J gave up 4 bases, with 8 bases separating them. The CDR3 has 12 residues. Germline V gene lookup returns CDR1 SGHVS and CDR2 FNYEAQ. The CDR3 region has the DNA TGTGCCAGCAGCCTAGGGGGCTATGGCTACACCTTC. Translated: CASSLGGYGYTF.

The J gene is TRBJ2-3, the V gene TRBV6-6, with 7 bases aligning to TRBD1. Germline V gene data show CDR1 as MNHNY and CDR2 as SVGAGI (reference sequence). CDR3 length: 16 residues. The V segment lost 4 bases and the J segment 3 bases; nucleotides outside the gene matches: 10. Here the CDR3 DNA reads TGTGCCAGCAGTTCACAGGGGCGGATAAGAACAGATACGCAGTATTTT. This translates into CASSSQGRIRTDTQYF.

Points on this clone: Other DNA sequences in the sample encode the same CDR3. The chain couples TRBV6-6 to TRBJ2-3; D remains unclear. V was clipped by 6 bases and J by 3 bases, with 7 bases between them. The germline V gene has CDR1 MNHNY and CDR2 SVGAGI (reference sequence). This CDR3 spans 12 amino acids. In nucleotides, the CDR3 is TGTGCCAGCAGCTCGAGGACAGATACGCAGTATTTT. Translating it yields CASSSRTDTQYF.

The chain employs TRBV19 and TRBJ2-5; no reliable D call. CDR1 is LNHDA and CDR2 is SQIVND in the germline V gene (reference sequence). The germline V and J ends were trimmed by 5 bases and 1 base, with 11 bases remaining between them. The CDR3 length is 14 residues. Here the CDR3 reads CASSYSWPQETQYF. The CDR3 coding sequence is TGTGCCAGTAGTTACTCTTGGCCCCAAGAGACCCAGTACTTC.

The genes are TRBV6-1 and TRBJ1-2; 12 bases map to TRBD1. This CDR3 contains 17 residues. The J segment lost 4 bases and the V segment lost 0 bases, leaving 6 bases of the junction unmatched. Germline-derived CDR1 and CDR2 are MNHNS and SASEGT. In DNA form, the CDR3 reads TGTGCCAGCAGTGAAGCGGGGACAGGGGGCGGCAGCTATGGCTACACCTTC. It translates to CASSEAGTGGGSYGYTF.

This chain links TRBV7-2 with TRBJ2-5, with D perhaps TRBD1 (7 bases). The CDR3 covers 16 residues. CDR1 SGHTA and CDR2 FQGNSA come from the germline V gene. The V end lost 5 bases, the J end lost 4 bases, and 20 bases lay between the germline ends. The CDR3: CASSQAGGTRGETQYF. In nucleotides, the CDR3 is TGTGCCAGCAGCCAGGCAGGGGGGACCCGAGGAGAGACCCAGTACTTC.

The chain carries TRBV18 and TRBJ1-1; D is uncertain. Germline assignment: CDR1 KGHSH and CDR2 LQKENI. The CDR3 runs to 18 residues. Trimming stripped 2 bases from V and 1 base from J, with 20 bases between. CDR3 amino acids: CASSPMGSADPRNTEAFF. DNA for the CDR3: TGTGCCAGCTCACCAATGGGGTCGGCAGATCCTCGGAACACTGAAGCTTTCTTT.

This clone has more than one count but fewer than ten. The V call is TRBV4-2, the J call TRBJ1-2; D not certain. The CDR3 covers 16 residues. Germline CDR1 is LGHNA and CDR2 is YNFKEQ. V gave up 5 bases and J gave up 8 bases, with 24 bases separating them. The CDR3 DNA follows: TGTGCCAGCAGCTCTTGGACTGGCCTAGAAGAGTCAGGCTACACCTTC. Amino acid sequence: CASSSWTGLEESGYTF.

This sequence joins TRBV11-3 and TRBJ1-3, with D unresolved. Germline V gives CDR1 SGHNT, CDR2 YENEEA. V was pared by 2 bases and J by 0 bases, with 2 bases between. This CDR3 contains 13 residues. The CDR3: CASSLNSGNTIYF. The CDR3 coding sequence is TGTGCCAGCAGCTTAAACTCTGGAAACACCATATATTTT.

The J gene is TRBJ2-1, the V gene TRBV29-1; TRBD2 agrees at 10 bases. Germline values: CDR1 SQVTM, CDR2 ANQGSEA. This CDR3 contains 13 residues. V trimming: 7 bases; J trimming: 9 bases; junction bases outside the gene matches: 9. Here the CDR3 reads CSASERGGTEQFF. CDR3 DNA sequence: TGCAGCGCCTCGGAGCGGGGGGGCACTGAGCAGTTCTTC.

J is TRBJ2-7 and V is TRBV18; D uncertain. The CDR3 has 16 residues. Trimming cost V 3 bases and J 6 bases, with 21 bases left between them. The germline V gene encodes CDR1 KGHSH and CDR2 LQKENI. The CDR3 spells CASSPDVGSFSGEQYF. DNA for the CDR3: TGTGCCAGCTCACCGGACGTCGGTAGTTTTTCGGGCGAGCAGTACTTC.

The CDR3 loop is CASRLQNTEAFF. The CDR3 DNA sequence: TGTGCCAGCAGACTCCAGAACACTGAAGCTTTCTTT. The chain carries TRBV11-2 and TRBJ1-1, with D uncertain. V was trimmed by 6 bases and J by 1 base, leaving 6 bases between them. The CDR3 consists of 12 residues. Germline V gives CDR1 SGHAT, CDR2 FQNNGV.

The chain is built from TRBV7-6 and TRBJ1-5; 10 bases are a match to TRBD1. After removal of 5 bases from V and 7 bases from J, the junction contained 11 bases not matched to a gene. This CDR3 is built from 16 residues. Germline V CDR1 and CDR2: SGHVS, FNYEAQ. The CDR3 spells CASSPSTGGVGQPQHF. The CDR3 DNA reads as TGTGCCAGCAGCCCCTCGACAGGGGGCGTAGGACAGCCCCAGCATTTT.

The genes are TRBV30 and TRBJ2-7, with D possibly matching TRBD2 (5 bases). Between the trimmed V and J ends, which lost 0 bases and 1 base, there was a span of 10 bases. CDR1 is GTSNPN, CDR2 SVGIG, per germline (reference sequence). This CDR3 contains 14 residues. The CDR3 coding sequence is TGTGCCTGGAGTGTACTAGGAAGATCCTACGAGCAGTACTTC. Translating it yields CAWSVLGRSYEQYF.

The CDR3, as DNA: TGTGCCAGCAGCCAAGAAATAGCGGGAGGACAGAGGGAGACCCAGTACTTC. This codes for CASSQEIAGGQRETQYF. This chain joins TRBV14 and TRBJ2-5; 10 nucleotides agree with TRBD2. The length of the CDR3 is 17 residues. CDR1 and CDR2 (germline): SGHDN, FVKESK. With V trimmed by 0 bases and J by 5 bases, 9 bases remained unmatched.

The J gene is TRBJ1-1, the V gene TRBV5-1; D remains ambiguous. The V gene lost 2 bases and the J gene lost 1 base, with 12 bases spanning the gap. The CDR3 consists of 15 residues. CDR1 is SGHRS, CDR2 YFSETQ, per germline. CDR3 bases: TGCGCCAGCAGCTTAGGCGGCTACTCGAACACTGAAGCTTTCTTT. Its protein product is CASSLGGYSNTEAFF.

The chain is built from TRBV28 and TRBJ2-5; D may correspond to TRBD1 or TRBD2 (5 bases each). V gave up 2 bases and J gave up 2 bases, with 6 bases separating them. This CDR3 is built from 13 residues. The germline gives CDR1 MDHEN, CDR2 SYDVKM. The CDR3 region has the DNA TGTGCCAGCAGTTTAGGGGGTCAAGAGACCCAGTACTTC. Residues: CASSLGGQETQYF.

The J gene is TRBJ2-1, the V gene TRBV6-6; D is unclear. The length of the CDR3 is 12 residues. CDR1 is MNHNY, CDR2 SVGAGI, per germline (reference sequence). V lost 5 bases and J 13 bases, leaving 15 bases between the germline ends. DNA for the CDR3: TGTGCCAGCAGTACCGGGCTTCCCTTTCAGTTCTTC. Translation gives CASSTGLPFQFF.

In this sample, this clone turned up a few times. This sequence joins TRBV5-4 and TRBJ2-1; 9 bases agree with TRBD1. Germline CDR1 and CDR2: SGHNT and YYREEE (reference sequence). This CDR3 is 15 amino acids long. The V segment lost 4 bases and the J segment 7 bases; nucleotides outside the gene matches: 9. The CDR3 loop is CASSPNRGRENEQFF. CDR3 coding DNA: TGTGCCAGCAGCCCTAACAGGGGGCGCGAGAATGAGCAGTTCTTC.